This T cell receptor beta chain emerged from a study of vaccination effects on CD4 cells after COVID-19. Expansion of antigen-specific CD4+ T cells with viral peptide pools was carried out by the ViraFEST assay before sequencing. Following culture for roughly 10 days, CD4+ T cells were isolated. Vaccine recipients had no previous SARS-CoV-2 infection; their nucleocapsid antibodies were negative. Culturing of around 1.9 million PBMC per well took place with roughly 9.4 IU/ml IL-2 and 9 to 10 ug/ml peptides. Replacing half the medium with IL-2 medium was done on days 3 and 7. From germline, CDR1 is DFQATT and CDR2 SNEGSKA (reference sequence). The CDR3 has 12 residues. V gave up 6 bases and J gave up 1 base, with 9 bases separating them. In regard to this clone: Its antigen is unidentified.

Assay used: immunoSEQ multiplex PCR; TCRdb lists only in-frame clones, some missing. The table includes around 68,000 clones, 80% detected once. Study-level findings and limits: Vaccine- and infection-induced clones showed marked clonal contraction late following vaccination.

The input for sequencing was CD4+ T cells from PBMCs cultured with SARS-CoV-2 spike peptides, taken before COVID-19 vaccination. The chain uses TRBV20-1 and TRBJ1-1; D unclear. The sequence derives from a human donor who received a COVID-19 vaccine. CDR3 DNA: TGCAGTGCAAGTGGCGGGAACACTGAAGCTTTCTTT. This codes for CSASGGNTEAFF.